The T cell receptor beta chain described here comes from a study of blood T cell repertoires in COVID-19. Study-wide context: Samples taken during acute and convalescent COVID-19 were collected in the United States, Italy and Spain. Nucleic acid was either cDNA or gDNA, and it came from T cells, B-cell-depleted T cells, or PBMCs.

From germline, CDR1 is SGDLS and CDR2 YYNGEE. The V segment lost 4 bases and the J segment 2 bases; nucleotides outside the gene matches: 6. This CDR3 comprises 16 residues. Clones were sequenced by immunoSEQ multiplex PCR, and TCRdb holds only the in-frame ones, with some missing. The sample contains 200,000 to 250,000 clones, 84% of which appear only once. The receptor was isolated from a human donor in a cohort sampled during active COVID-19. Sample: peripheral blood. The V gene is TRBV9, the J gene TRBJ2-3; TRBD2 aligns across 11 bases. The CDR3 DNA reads TGTGCCAGCAGCCCCCGACTAGCGGGGCTCACAGATACGCAGTATTTT. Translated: CASSPRLAGLTDTQYF.